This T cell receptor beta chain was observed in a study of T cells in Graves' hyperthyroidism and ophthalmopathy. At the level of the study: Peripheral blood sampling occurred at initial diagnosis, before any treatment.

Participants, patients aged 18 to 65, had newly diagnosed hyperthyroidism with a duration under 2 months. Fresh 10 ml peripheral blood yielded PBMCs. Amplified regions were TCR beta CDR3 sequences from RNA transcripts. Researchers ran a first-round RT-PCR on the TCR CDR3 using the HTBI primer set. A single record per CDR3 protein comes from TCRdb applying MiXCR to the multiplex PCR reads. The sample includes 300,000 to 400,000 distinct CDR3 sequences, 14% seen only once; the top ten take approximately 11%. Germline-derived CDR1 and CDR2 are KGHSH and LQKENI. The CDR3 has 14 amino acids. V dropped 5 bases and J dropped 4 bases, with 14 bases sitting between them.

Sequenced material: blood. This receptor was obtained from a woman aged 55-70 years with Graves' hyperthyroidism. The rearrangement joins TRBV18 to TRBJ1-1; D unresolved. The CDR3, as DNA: TGTGCCAGCTCATTTGGGGTAGATATCACTGAAGCTTTCTTT. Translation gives CASSFGVDITEAFF.